This entry lists 16 T cell receptor beta chains sequenced from one sample in a study of shared clonotypes between healthy human individuals. The table came from immunoSEQ multiplex PCR; TCRdb's copy has only in-frame clones and leaves some out. The table shows some 2,500,000 clones, with less than 95% occurring only once. The sequenced material came from naive CD4+ T cells from PBMCs. Subset defined: CD45RA+ positively selected. The receptor set was obtained from a man aged 18-30 years in good health. Some clones in this sample may be carry-over from other donors' samples.

This clone appeared a single time. J is TRBJ1-2 and V is TRBV10-3; D gene ambiguous. The CDR3 runs 12 residues. The germline CDR1 and CDR2 sequences are ENHRY and SYGVKD. The V gene lost 3 bases and the J gene lost 8 bases, with 10 bases spanning the gap. The CDR3 reads CAISDGLYGYTF. CDR3 DNA: TGTGCCATCAGTGATGGCCTCTACGGCTACACCTTC.

This clone was observed a handful of times. The sample has other DNA sequences that encode this CDR3 too. V gene TRBV18 combines with J gene TRBJ1-4; 9 nucleotides line up with TRBD1. Germline CDR1 KGHSH, CDR2 LQKENI. The CDR3 is 14 residues long. V lost 3 bases, J lost 7 bases, and 3 bases stayed unmatched. In DNA form, the CDR3 reads TGTGCCAGCTCACCCGGACAGGGGAGTGAAAAACTGTTTTTT. Translated: CASSPGQGSEKLFF. Variable domain in full (rest from reference TRBV18 and TRBJ1-4): NAGVMQNPRHLVRRRGQEARLRCSPMKGHSHVYWYRQLPEEGLKFMVYLQKENIIDESGMPKERFSAEFPKEGPSILRIQQVVRGDSAAYFCASSPGQGSEKLFFGSGTQLSVL.

The chain combines TRBV11-2 with TRBJ2-7; maybe TRBD1 (5 bases). Germline CDR1 and CDR2: SGHAT and FQNNGV. CDR3 length: 14 amino acids. Trimming stripped 4 bases from V and 7 bases from J, with 17 bases between. The DNA for the CDR3 is TGTGCCAGCAGCTCCACCAAGGGGTTTGGGGAGCAGTACTTC. It encodes CASSSTKGFGEQYF.

This clone was counted a single time. The chain is built from TRBV7-2 and TRBJ2-1; D is unclear. Germline V gives CDR1 SGHTA, CDR2 FQGNSA. The ends were cut back, 2 bases at V and 5 bases at J, with 10 bases in the middle. This CDR3 is 14 amino acids long. The CDR3 here is CASSLTSSNNEQFF. CDR3 coding DNA: TGTGCCAGCAGCTTAACGTCCTCGAACAATGAGCAGTTCTTC.

The chain links TRBV19 to TRBJ2-3; TRBD2 agrees at 9 bases. V dropped 5 bases and J dropped 14; count of bases not matched to a gene: 23. Germline V gene data show CDR1 as LNHDA and CDR2 as SQIVND (reference sequence). This CDR3 has 17 amino acids. In DNA, the CDR3 is TGTGCCAGTAGTTTCCTAGCGGGAAAAGGGGCGACCCAGGCTAGGTATTTT. It yields the protein CASSFLAGKGATQARYF.

CDR3 sequence: CASTPGVARNEQFF. The CDR3 DNA follows: TGTGCCAGCACCCCTGGGGTAGCTAGAAATGAGCAGTTCTTC. The chain couples TRBV2 to TRBJ2-1, with D unresolved. CDR3 length equals 14 residues. CDR1 and CDR2 from the germline V gene are SNHLY and FYNNEI. Trimming cost V 7 bases and J 7 bases, with 17 bases left between them. The full variable domain, with the rest looked up from reference TRBV2 and TRBJ2-1, is EPEVTQTPSHQVTQMGQEVILRCVPISNHLYFYWYRQILGQKVEFLVSFYNNEISEKSEIFDDQFSVERPDGSNFTLKIRSTKLEDSAMYFCASTPGVARNEQFFGPGTRLTVL.

V and J are TRBV6-6 and TRBJ2-3; 10 bases map to TRBD2. J was trimmed by 6 bases and V by 3 bases; bases with no gene match: 9. CDR1 is MNHNY and CDR2 is SVGAGI in the germline V gene (reference sequence). The CDR3 covers 16 residues. CDR3 DNA: TGTGCCAGCAGTTATCCGGGACTAGCGATCACGGATACGCAGTATTTT. This codes for CASSYPGLAITDTQYF.

In regard to this clone: Other DNA sequences in this sample translate to the same CDR3. The DNA of the CDR3 is TGTGCCAGCAGCTTAGTAGGTGGAAACACCATATATTTT. Amino acid sequence: CASSLVGGNTIYF. The rearrangement links TRBV7-2 to TRBJ1-3; D gene uncertain. Trimming took off 1 base at V and 3 bases at J, with 4 bases between the two ends. Germline CDR1 is SGHTA and CDR2 is FQGNSA. This CDR3 is 13 amino acids long.

The rearrangement uses TRBV4-3 and TRBJ2-7; D remains ambiguous. The V gene lost 0 bases and the J gene lost 4 bases, with 13 bases spanning the gap. The CDR3 runs to 15 residues. CDR1 is LGHNA and CDR2 is YSLEER in the germline V gene. The chain's CDR3 is CASSQDLLEKYEQYF. CDR3 coding DNA: TGCGCCAGCAGCCAAGATCTATTGGAGAAATACGAGCAGTACTTC.

The chain is built from TRBV29-1 and TRBJ2-1; 8 nucleotides agree with TRBD1. Germline V lookup: CDR1 SQVTM, CDR2 ANQGSEA. The CDR3 is made up of 16 amino acids. V lost 6 bases and J lost 8; bases outside the gene matches: 18. The CDR3 spells CSVEQGAGGHTDEQFF. The DNA for the CDR3 is TGCAGCGTGGAGCAGGGGGCGGGCGGGCACACGGATGAGCAGTTCTTC.

The V call is TRBV30, the J call TRBJ1-5, with 11 bases aligning to TRBD1. The CDR3 length is 16 residues. V was pared by 3 bases and J by 5 bases, with 9 bases of the junction left unmatched. Germline lookup yields CDR1 GTSNPN and CDR2 SVGIG (reference sequence). The CDR3 coding sequence is TGTGCCTGGAGCAGAGGGACAGGGGGGATCGATCAGCCCCAGCATTTT. Translated, it gives CAWSRGTGGIDQPQHF.

The chain employs TRBV6-4 and TRBJ1-1, with D maybe TRBD1 (6 bases). The CDR3 loop spans 14 amino acids. V lost 4 bases to trimming and J lost 1 base, with 10 bases between them. Germline-derived CDR1 and CDR2 are MRHNA and SNTAGT. The CDR3 loop is CASSVGGQNTEAFF. The CDR3 coding sequence is TGTGCCAGCAGTGTGGGGGGACAGAACACTGAAGCTTTCTTT.

As regards this clone: Additional DNA sequences in this sample encode the identical CDR3. This chain connects TRBV28 to TRBJ2-3; 7 bases are a match to TRBD2. With V trimmed by 5 bases and J by 0 bases, 2 bases remained unmatched. Looked up from germline, CDR1 is MDHEN and CDR2 is SYDVKM. There are 14 residues in the CDR3. The CDR3 DNA is TGTGCCAGCAGTAGCGGGACTAGCACAGATACGCAGTATTTT. This translates into CASSSGTSTDTQYF.

The V gene is TRBV7-3, the J gene TRBJ2-1; 11 positions match TRBD2. V dropped 6 bases and J dropped 6; count of bases not matched to a gene: 7. CDR3 length equals 15 residues. From germline, CDR1 is SGHTA and CDR2 FQGTGA. CDR3 coding DNA: TGTGCCAGCAGTTTTCTAGCGGGAGGATCCAATGAGCAGTTCTTC. Protein: CASSFLAGGSNEQFF. Drawing the rest from reference TRBV7-3 and TRBJ2-1, the complete variable domain is GAGVSQTPSNKVTEKGKYVELRCDPISGHTALYWYRQSLGQGPEFLIYFQGTGAADDSGLPNDRFFAVRPEGSVSTLKIQRTERGDSAVYLCASSFLAGGSNEQFFGPGTRLTVL.

V is TRBV9 and J is TRBJ2-1; 10 positions match TRBD2. With V trimmed by 4 bases and J by 2 bases, 6 bases remained unmatched. The CDR3 is made up of 16 amino acids. In germline, CDR1 is SGDLS, CDR2 YYNGEE. This chain's CDR3 is CASSPKTSGPYNEQFF. The CDR3 bases are TGTGCCAGCAGCCCAAAGACTAGCGGGCCCTACAATGAGCAGTTCTTC.

The rearrangement uses TRBV6-5 and TRBJ2-7, with 12 bases lining up with TRBD2. From germline, CDR1 is MNHEY and CDR2 SVGAGI. The CDR3 length is 14 residues. V shed 9 bases and J 2 bases; nucleotides not matched to a gene: 5. Here the CDR3 reads CASERLAGAYEQYF. The CDR3 nucleotides are TGTGCCAGTGAAAGACTAGCGGGAGCCTACGAGCAGTACTTC.